The clone carrying this T cell receptor beta chain occurred once. The data were taken from a study of CD8+CD57+ T cells in acquired aplastic anemia. According to the study, genomic DNA was the template for TCR beta VDJ and CDR3 profiling. One entry per CDR3 protein results from TCRdb running MiXCR on the reads. The sample has roughly 250,000 distinct CDR3 sequences, 40% to 50% seen once. The sequenced patients had an expansion of CD8+CD57+ cells seen by flow cytometry. The cohort consisted entirely of patients having severe acquired aplastic anemia. Germline V gives CDR1 DFQATT, CDR2 SNEGSKA (reference sequence). V dropped 0 bases and J dropped 1; count of bases not matched to a gene: 10. CDR3 size: 19 residues.

Sequenced material: sorted CD4+, CD8+, or CD8+CD57+ T cells (not recorded which) from PBMCs. The source of this sequence is a human donor with aplastic anemia. The chain has TRBV20-1 and TRBJ2-1, with 12 positions matching TRBD2. Written as DNA, the CDR3 is TGCAGTGCTAGAGACCCCTCGACTAGCGGGAGTCCGTCCTACAATGAGCAGTTCTTC. Translating it yields CSARDPSTSGSPSYNEQFF.